This entry is about one T cell receptor beta chain. This entry comes from a study of blood T cell repertoires in COVID-19. Study in general: Sample material is recorded as cDNA or gDNA derived from T cells, B-cell-depleted T cells, or PBMCs.

The CDR3 loop spans 14 amino acids. Germline assignment: CDR1 SGHRS and CDR2 YFSETQ. V lost 2 bases and J 2 bases, leaving 9 bases between the germline ends. Cohort 3 donors counted as recovered after two negative PCRs, clearance, or resolved symptoms. Original data processing: Reference gene primer amplification yielded estimated nucleated cell counts. Here immunoSEQ multiplex PCR was the method, and the copy in TCRdb shows in-frame clones only, minus some. V and J calls plus clone size are reproduced from that table; the DNA served to infer D and trimming. This table holds hundreds of thousands of clones, 80% to 90% found once.

The clonotype comes from a man aged 18 to 30 who had recovered from COVID-19. V and J are TRBV5-1 and TRBJ2-3; D gene uncertain. Sequencing used PBMCs or T cells enriched from blood (not recorded which). The CDR3 spells CASSFESYTDTQYF. The CDR3 nucleotides read TGCGCCAGCAGCTTCGAGAGCTACACAGATACGCAGTATTTT.